The TCR beta chain described here comes from a study of T cell clonality in common variable immunodeficiency. At least ten counts were recorded for this clone. The read halts 3 residues ahead of the CDR3 end, with the missing end drawn from the germline J gene. Method: immunoSEQ multiplex PCR; TCRdb's copy keeps in-frame clones and lacks some. This repertoire holds 42,000 or so clones, and none appear only once. The germline V gene encodes CDR1 DFQATT and CDR2 SNEGSKA (reference sequence). The V end lost 3 bases, the J end lost 4 bases, and 12 bases lay between the germline ends. This CDR3 has 13 amino acids.

This sequence originates from a person aged 18 to 70 in good health. The sequencing input was peripheral blood mononuclear cells. This rearrangement joins TRBV20-1 to TRBJ1-1; tentative D call: TRBD1 (6 bases). CDR3: CSARGGATTEAFF. The covered CDR3 bases are TGCAGTGCTAGGGGGGGGGCCACCACTGAA.